The 13 T cell receptor beta chains below were found in one sample sequenced in a study of blood T cell repertoires in COVID-19. Assay used: immunoSEQ multiplex PCR; TCRdb lists only in-frame clones, some missing. The data contain about 260,000 clones, roughly 88% of them seen just once; the ten biggest clones take up about 3.4%. The sample consisted of PBMCs or T cells enriched from blood (not recorded which). The receptors come from a woman aged 40 to 55 who had been exposed to COVID-19.

This chain links TRBV29-1 with TRBJ2-3; D ambiguous. Looked up from germline, CDR1 is SQVTM and CDR2 is ANQGSEA. The CDR3 runs to 12 residues. V was clipped by 4 bases and J by 1 base, with 6 bases between them. The CDR3 reads CSVAEGTDTQYF. The CDR3 coding sequence is TGCAGCGTTGCCGAGGGCACAGATACGCAGTATTTT.

This clone occurred once. As DNA, the CDR3 is TGTGCCAGCAGCTTAAGTAGGACAAATTACGAGCAGTACTTC. It is translated as CASSLSRTNYEQYF. The chain uses TRBV7-2 and TRBJ2-7; a weak D match, TRBD1 (5 bases). The CDR3 sequence is 14 residues long. Germline V gene data show CDR1 as SGHTA and CDR2 as FQGNSA. Deletions cut 2 bases from V and 4 bases from J, with 12 bases between.

This clone was seen only a few times. The chain uses TRBV5-5 and TRBJ1-5, with D possibly TRBD1 on 6 matching bases. V was pared by 4 bases and J by 0 bases, with 17 bases between. Germline V gene lookup returns CDR1 SGHKS and CDR2 YYEKEE (reference sequence). The CDR3 consists of 17 residues. CDR3 bases: TGTGCCAGCAGCCCCGGCACAGGGCTCTATAGCAATCAGCCCCAGCATTTT. Translating it yields CASSPGTGLYSNQPQHF.

This chain links TRBV6-2 or TRBV6-3 with TRBJ2-5; TRBD2 agrees at 8 bases. The CDR3 contains 14 residues. CDR1 is MNHEY, CDR2 SVGEGT, per germline. With 5 bases clipped from V and 2 bases from J, the junction kept 4 bases outside the gene matches. The CDR3 protein is CASSPSGGQETQYF. In DNA form, the CDR3 reads TGTGCCAGCAGTCCGAGCGGGGGACAAGAGACCCAGTACTTC.

V is TRBV9 and J is TRBJ2-3; 7 bases align to TRBD2. The CDR3 sequence is 16 residues long. The J segment lost 3 bases and the V segment lost 4 bases, leaving 11 bases of the junction unmatched. The germline CDR1 and CDR2 sequences are SGDLS and YYNGEE. The CDR3 loop is CASSPHGGVKTDTQYF. In DNA form, the CDR3 reads TGTGCCAGCAGCCCCCATGGGGGGGTTAAAACAGATACGCAGTATTTT.

This chain connects TRBV30 to TRBJ1-4, with D perhaps matching TRBD1 (6 bases). Germline V gene sequence: CDR1 GTSNPN, CDR2 SVGIG (reference sequence). The CDR3 extends over 14 amino acids. V dropped 1 base and J dropped 10 bases, with 16 bases sitting between them. As DNA, the CDR3 is TGTGCCTGGAGTGACAGGGAGCTCCGGGGAAAACTGTTTTTT. It codes for CAWSDRELRGKLFF.

With respect to this clone: The CDR3 does not end in the conserved phenylalanine or tryptophan, so this is likely a read error. It is unclear where the CDR3 begins or ends on the DNA, so no DNA is shown, and the CDR3 is as TCRdb lists it. The chain recombines TRBV2 with TRBJ2-7; TRBD2, the D gene given by the table, was not confirmed from the DNA. Germline CDR1 SNHLY, CDR2 FYNNEI. From its first to its last residue, the CDR3 has 12 amino acids. The CDR3: CASRQGREVLSH.

This chain uses TRBV7-8 with TRBJ2-5; TRBD2 agrees at 9 bases. V was clipped by 2 bases and J by 4 bases; unmatched bases: 11. From germline, CDR1 is SGHVS and CDR2 FQNEAQ. The CDR3 runs 17 residues. The CDR3 nucleotides read TGTGCCAGCAGCTTAAGGGCGGGGGGGGGATTTCCAGAGACCCAGTACTTC. It specifies CASSLRAGGGFPETQYF.

The chain links TRBV28 to TRBJ2-2; 12 bases match TRBD2. J lost 7 bases, V lost 2 bases, and 8 bases had no gene match. CDR3 length equals 17 residues. Germline CDR1 is MDHEN and CDR2 is SYDVKM. The CDR3 DNA sequence: TGTGCCAGCAGTTTAGGTCCTAGCGGGAGGGCCAGCGGGGAGCTGTTTTTT. Its translation is CASSLGPSGRASGELFF.

This clone occurred a few times. This chain joins TRBV5-4 and TRBJ1-1; perhaps TRBD1 as D (5 bases). In germline, CDR1 is SGHNT, CDR2 YYREEE (reference sequence). The CDR3 length is 12 residues. V was pared by 5 bases and J by 1 base, with 6 bases between. CDR3 residues: CASRGGNTEAFF. The CDR3 nucleotides are TGTGCCAGCAGGGGGGGGAACACTGAAGCTTTCTTT. Drawing the rest from reference TRBV5-4 and TRBJ1-1, the complete variable domain is ETGVTQSPTHLIKTRGQQVTLRCSSQSGHNTVSWYQQALGQGPQFIFQYYREEENGRGNFPPRFSGLQFPNYSSELNVNALELDDSALYLCASRGGNTEAFFGQGTRLTVV.

The rearrangement links TRBV7-9 to TRBJ1-5, with D perhaps TRBD1 (5 bases). V was clipped by 5 bases and J by 6 bases, with 11 bases between them. The germline gives CDR1 SEHNR, CDR2 FQNEAQ (reference sequence). This CDR3 contains 13 residues. CDR3 amino acids: CASSLGTPQPQHF. CDR3 bases: TGTGCCAGCAGCCTCGGGACTCCTCAGCCCCAGCATTTT.

In this sample, this clone turned up once. The chain couples TRBV2 to TRBJ2-6; D not certain. CDR3 length: 13 amino acids. V gave up 8 bases and J gave up 2 bases, with 7 bases separating them. The germline V gene encodes CDR1 SNHLY and CDR2 FYNNEI. In DNA, the CDR3 is TGTGCCAGCTCAGGAACTGGGGCCAACGTCCTGACTTTC. This sequence encodes CASSGTGANVLTF.

This sequence joins TRBV27 and TRBJ1-2, with D maybe TRBD1 (6 bases). The CDR3 is made up of 15 amino acids. Germline loops: CDR1 MNHEY, CDR2 SMNVEV (reference sequence). Trimming took off 6 bases at V and 4 bases at J, with 18 bases between the two ends. The CDR3 protein is CASRTPGGAGYGYTF. CDR3 nucleotides: TGTGCCAGCAGAACGCCTGGGGGCGCTGGCTATGGCTACACCTTC.